These 3 T cell receptor beta chains were sequenced from one sample in a study of blood T cells in healthy people across ages. A second PCR, run for about 7 to 11 cycles, used a sample-barcoded 5' primer plus a J-beta primer mix. TCRdb itself ran the 5' RACE reads through MiXCR, one entry per CDR3 protein. Here the sample spans around 600,000 distinct CDR3 sequences, less than 60% being singletons. Sequencing was performed on blood. The receptors derive from an elderly man in good health.

The chain couples TRBV27 to TRBJ2-5, with 7 bases matching TRBD1. This CDR3 has 13 residues. CDR1 is MNHEY, CDR2 SMNVEV, per germline (reference sequence). After removal of 5 bases from V and 4 bases from J, the junction contained 4 bases not matched to a gene. The CDR3 spells CASSRDRRETQYF. Written as DNA, the CDR3 is TGTGCCAGCAGTCGGGACAGAAGAGAGACCCAGTACTTC.

This clonotype was observed at least ten times. The chain joins TRBV6-5 to TRBJ2-1; 14 nucleotides align to TRBD2. Germline V CDR1 and CDR2: MNHEY, SVGAGI. V was pared by 6 bases and J by 7 bases, with 5 bases of the junction left unmatched. The CDR3 is made up of 15 amino acids. The CDR3 coding sequence is TGTGCCAGCAGCGGGACTAGCGGGGGATCGAATGAGCAGTTCTTC. The encoded protein is CASSGTSGGSNEQFF.

The chain joins TRBV7-2 to TRBJ2-1; TRBD2 matches at 8 bases. V shed 4 bases and J 3 bases; nucleotides not matched to a gene: 17. CDR3 size: 19 residues. The germline V gene has CDR1 SGHTA and CDR2 FQGNSA. CDR3 region: CASSSHGAALAASYNEQFF. In nucleotides, the CDR3 is TGTGCCAGCAGCTCACATGGGGCTGCACTAGCGGCAAGCTACAATGAGCAGTTCTTC.